These T cell receptor beta chains were read from a single sample in a study of blood T cell repertoires in COVID-19. Only in-frame clones appear in the TCRdb table, and some are missing; sequencing was by immunoSEQ multiplex PCR. The sample yields 56,000 or so clones, about 91% seen once. The sample was peripheral blood. These receptors were taken from a woman between 55 and 75 years old with COVID-19, enrolled during active disease. Each CDR3 is given without its conserved first and last residue. Each record gives: clone size, V gene, D gene, CDR3 protein. D genes are given only for firm matches. Only part of the rows carry a size: once, few, many, or a class if the clone is expanded.

>NA|TRBV28|TRBD2
ASSLSSGRTQWKETQY
>NA|TRBV5-6|TRBD2
ASSMGLAVYNEQF
>once|TRBV7-2|NA
ASSLVGTRSAGSNQPQH
>NA|TRBV20-1|NA
SASPSGSYEQY
>many|TRBV3-1/TRBV3-2|NA
ASSGRELTQGRTGELF
>NA|TRBV5-6|NA
ASSPQDSQRIQY
>NA|TRBV19|NA
ASTTIGGSGANVLT
>NA|TRBV10-1|NA
ASSEYIQGCNQPQH
>NA|TRBV7-6|NA
ASSHWAGEQF
>NA|TRBV2|TRBD1
ASSTGDMNTEAF
>NA|TRBV11-3|NA
ASSPWLSGNTIY
>NA|TRBV28|NA
ASSSPPGANYEQY
>once|TRBV7-6|TRBD2
ASSPTSGGGSGELF
>few|TRBV4-3|TRBD1
ASSRGTGWEAF
>NA|TRBV6-5|NA
ASSPTGLLSYEQY
>few|TRBV7-2|TRBD1
ASSFTTGQGAGYT
>NA|TRBV7-2|NA
ASSLGPQGQGTEAF
>NA|TRBV29-1|NA
SARLSLNTEAF
>NA|TRBV30|TRBD1
AWLGTGVYEQY
>NA|TRBV6-5|TRBD1
ASSIRTGTNQPQH
>NA|TRBV18|NA
ASSPPGTSTDTQY
>NA|TRBV19|TRBD1
ASSTGTDNQPQH
>few|TRBV5-8|TRBD1
ASSDGQGYTGELF
>NA|TRBV27|NA
ASSLTGGVGDTQY
>once|TRBV3-1/TRBV3-2|NA
ASSRAQGNNEQF
>NA|TRBV27|TRBD2
ASSPTPGGVTYEQY
>NA|TRBV2|NA
ASSDPRYEQY
>NA|TRBV7-2|NA
ASSLGQDLYNEQF
>NA|TRBV11-3|TRBD2
ASSLVLAGGETQY
>NA|TRBV18|TRBD1
ASSPPGQGNTGELF
>NA|TRBV28|TRBD1
ASSLGQGDEQY
>NA|TRBV6-5|NA
ASSYALQGPTGELF
>NA|TRBV27|TRBD1
ASGLRQGIYGYT
>NA|TRBV5-1|TRBD1
ASSLRGQGADEQY
>NA|TRBV6-2/TRBV6-3|NA
ASSLDSITDTQY
>NA|TRBV6-6|NA
ASSWGDAGNTEAF
>NA|TRBV28|NA
ASSRRGEQY
>NA|TRBV28|TRBD1
ASSQSGTGSRYT
>NA|TRBV7-2|NA
ASGQPWGYQPQH
>NA|TRBV7-2|TRBD2
ASSLEVAGGVDTQY
>NA|TRBV13|NA
ASSLGTAHYGYT
>NA|TRBV6-2/TRBV6-3|TRBD2
ASSSAGGEGDTQY
>NA|TRBV5-4|TRBD1
ASSLTNRGRSPGELF
>NA|TRBV12-3/TRBV12-4|NA
ASSFGLPEAF
>once|TRBV5-6|NA
ASSLERASSPLH
>NA|TRBV28|NA
ASSLTPAGDYGYT
>NA|TRBV2|TRBD2
ASSDPWLAGGGNEQF
>NA|TRBV2|TRBD1
ASSVATGGLDSPLH
>NA|TRBV7-2|NA
GGGRQAFTGELF
>NA|TRBV7-6|NA
ASSPSSYNEQF
>NA|TRBV9|TRBD2
ASSVGTSSRSTDTQY
>NA|TRBV19|TRBD1
ASSQGGQGIYEQY
>NA|TRBV7-6|TRBD2
ASTLTSGLPETQY
>NA|TRBV27|NA
ASKNRGYEETQY
>NA|TRBV11-2|NA
ASSLFFTSSLSNTGELF
>NA|TRBV11-3|NA
ASQLNGNTIY
>NA|TRBV18|TRBD1
ASSPPYDRERGAF